The TCR beta chain described here comes from a study of blood T cell repertoires in COVID-19 (dated by TCRdb to 2020 to 2022). In terms of the full investigation: Samples covering the acute and convalescent phases of COVID-19 were provided by collaborators in the United States, Italy and Spain. Where available, HLA class I and class II types were taken from metadata supplied by the sample provider and were not determined by assay-based typing. Deeply sampled blood TCRbeta repertoires from subjects exposed to, actively infected with, or recovered from COVID-19 were included in the dataset. The prospective study material was composed of cDNA or gDNA derived from T cells, B-cell-depleted T cells, or PBMCs. The samples were drawn from the first 160 participants of the ongoing ImmuneRACE study and from over a thousand subjects provided by 6 global collaborators. A freely available public database, intended as a resource for researchers studying the immune response to SARS-CoV-2, is where the repertoires were released. The sample metadata nearly always contained a de-identified subject ID, COVID-19 status, age in years and sex. The full study reports these points: The amount of clinical and demographic metadata varied by source and participant and was provided uncurated.

Each collaborating institution followed its own protocols to collect whole blood in K2EDTA tubes. For TCRbeta analysis, collaborator samples were shipped as frozen whole blood, as isolated PBMCs, or as DNA extracted from either sample type. CDR3 length: 14 amino acids, cysteine to phenylalanine. Here the CDR3 DNA is all that survives: 42 bases in frame from base 1. Unmatched junction bases come to 10, with V trimmed by 6 bases and J by 8 bases. According to the germline V gene, CDR1 reads MGHDK and CDR2 reads SYGVNS. Concerning this clone itself: Its cognate antigen has yet to be identified. Base qualities are not provided; no much larger clone lies one nucleotide away.

TCRbeta CDR3 regions were amplified from genomic DNA using the immunoSEQ Assay, a bias-controlled multiplex PCR. The original methods were these. Nucleated cell counts per sample were estimated from amplification of reference gene primers within the assay. To quantify the absolute abundance of each unique TCRbeta CDR3 rearrangement, sequence reads were collapsed and filtered. For each sample, productive Simpson clonality was calculated as the square root of Simpson's diversity index over productive rearrangements. Entries here come from immuneACCESS through TCRdb and include only in-frame sequences with V and J called. Some clones fail to appear in such tables; in the studies checked, an unresolved V gene covers under half of the shortfall, and the cause of the remainder is unknown. V, J and clone size are those of that table, while D and trimming were read from the DNA. The sample profile shows approximately 110,000 clones; roughly four fifths of them were found once. Jointly, the top ten make up 8% to 9.5% of the sample.

This receptor was obtained from an older woman with acute or convalescent COVID-19. The sequenced sample was peripheral blood. The sequence is built from TRBV25-1 and TRBJ2-1; 7 central bases correspond to TRBD1. The CDR3 region: CASRSQGEVDEQFF. Read as DNA, the sequence is TGTGCCAGCAGATCGCAGGGGGAAGTAGATGAGCAGTTCTTC.